This TCR beta chain was sequenced for a study of shared clonotypes between healthy human individuals. Turning to the study itself: Donor composition was a couple of women and a few men, aged 18 to 49. Plates per donor: three CD4 naive, three CD4 memory, two CD8 naive, one CD8 memory. The study, taken as a whole, reports: Larger estimated richness was generally recorded for naive subsets relative to memory subsets.

Comment on this clone: Its specificity is not known.

At a deep level, the assay was run. The data were produced by immunoSEQ multiplex PCR, yet TCRdb's version contains in-frame clones alone and is incomplete. The sample yields over 2 million clones, 85% to 95% seen once. Trimming shortened V by 2 bases and J by 3 bases, and 7 bases separated the two germline ends. There are 14 residues in the CDR3. Germline CDR1 is SEHNR and CDR2 is FQNEAQ (reference sequence). This clonotype was sampled from a young man in good health. Some clones in this sample may be carry-over from other donors' samples. The V and J genes are TRBV7-9 and TRBJ1-4, with D perhaps TRBD1 (5 bases). The sequenced sample was naive CD4+ T cells from PBMCs. Subset meaning: CD45RA+ positively selected. The CDR3 protein is CASSLQGPNEKLFF. Written as DNA, the CDR3 is TGTGCCAGCAGCTTACAGGGACCTAATGAAAAACTGTTTTTT.